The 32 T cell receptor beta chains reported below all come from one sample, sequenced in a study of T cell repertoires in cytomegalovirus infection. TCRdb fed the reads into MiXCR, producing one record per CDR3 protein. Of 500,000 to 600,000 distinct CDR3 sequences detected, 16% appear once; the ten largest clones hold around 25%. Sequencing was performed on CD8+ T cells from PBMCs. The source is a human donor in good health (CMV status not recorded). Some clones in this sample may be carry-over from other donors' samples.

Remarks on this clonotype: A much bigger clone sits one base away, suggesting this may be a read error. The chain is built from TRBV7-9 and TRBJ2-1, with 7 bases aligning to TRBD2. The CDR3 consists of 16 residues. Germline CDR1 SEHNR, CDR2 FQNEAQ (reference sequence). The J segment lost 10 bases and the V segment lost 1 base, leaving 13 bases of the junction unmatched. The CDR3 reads CASSLGVSGSFKEQFF. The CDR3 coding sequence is TGTGCCAGCAGCTTAGGTGTTAGCGGGTCCTTCAAAGAGCAGTTCTTC.

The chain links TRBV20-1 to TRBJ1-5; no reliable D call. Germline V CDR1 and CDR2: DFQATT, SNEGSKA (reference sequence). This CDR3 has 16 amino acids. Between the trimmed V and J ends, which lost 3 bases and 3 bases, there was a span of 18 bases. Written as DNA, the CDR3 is TGCAGTGCTAGTCACCCGGGCCAAGTCCCCAATCAGCCCCAGCATTTT. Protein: CSASHPGQVPNQPQHF.

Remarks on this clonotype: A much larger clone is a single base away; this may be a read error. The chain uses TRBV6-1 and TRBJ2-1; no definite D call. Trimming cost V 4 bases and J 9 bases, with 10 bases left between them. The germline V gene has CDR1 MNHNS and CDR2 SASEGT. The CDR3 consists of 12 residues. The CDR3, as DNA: TGTGCCAGCAGTGGGCAGGTGAGTGAGCAGTTCTTC. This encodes CASSGQVSEQFF.

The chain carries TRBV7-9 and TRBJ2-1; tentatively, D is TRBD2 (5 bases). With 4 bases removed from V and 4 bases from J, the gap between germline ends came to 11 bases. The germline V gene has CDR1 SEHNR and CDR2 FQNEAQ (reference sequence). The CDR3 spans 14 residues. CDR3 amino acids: CASSSGERYNEQFF. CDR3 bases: TGTGCCAGCAGCTCCGGGGAAAGATACAATGAGCAGTTCTTC.

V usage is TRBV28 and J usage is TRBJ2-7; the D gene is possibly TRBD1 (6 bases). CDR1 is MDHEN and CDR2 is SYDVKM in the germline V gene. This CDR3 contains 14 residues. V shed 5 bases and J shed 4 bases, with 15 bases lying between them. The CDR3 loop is CASSPRDTLYEQYF. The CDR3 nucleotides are TGTGCCAGCAGTCCTCGGGACACCTTGTACGAGCAGTACTTC.

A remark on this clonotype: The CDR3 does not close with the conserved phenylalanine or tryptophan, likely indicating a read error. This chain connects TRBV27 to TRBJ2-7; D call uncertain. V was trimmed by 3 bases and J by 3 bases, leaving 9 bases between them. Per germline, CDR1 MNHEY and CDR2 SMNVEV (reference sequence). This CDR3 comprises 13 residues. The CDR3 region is CASSFTESYEQYL. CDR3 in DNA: TGTGCCAGCAGTTTTACAGAAAGCTACGAGCAGTACTTA.

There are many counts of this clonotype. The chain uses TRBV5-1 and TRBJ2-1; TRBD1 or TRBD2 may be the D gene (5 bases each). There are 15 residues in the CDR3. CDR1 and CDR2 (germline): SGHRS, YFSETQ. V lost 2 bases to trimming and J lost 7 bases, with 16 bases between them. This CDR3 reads CASSLRDGGRNEQFF. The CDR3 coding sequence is TGCGCCAGCAGCTTAAGGGACGGCGGCAGGAATGAGCAGTTCTTC.

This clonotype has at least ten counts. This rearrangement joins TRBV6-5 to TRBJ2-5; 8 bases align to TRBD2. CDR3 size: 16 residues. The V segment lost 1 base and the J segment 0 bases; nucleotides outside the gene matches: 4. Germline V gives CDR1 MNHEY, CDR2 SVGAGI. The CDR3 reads CASSYFPLADQETQYF. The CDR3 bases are TGTGCCAGCAGTTACTTCCCACTAGCGGACCAAGAGACCCAGTACTTC.

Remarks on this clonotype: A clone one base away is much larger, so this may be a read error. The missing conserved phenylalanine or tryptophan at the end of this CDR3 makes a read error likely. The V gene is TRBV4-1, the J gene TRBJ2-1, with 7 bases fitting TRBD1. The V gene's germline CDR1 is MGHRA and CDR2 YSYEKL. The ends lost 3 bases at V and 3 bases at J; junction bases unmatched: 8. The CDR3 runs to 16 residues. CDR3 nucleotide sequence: TGCGCCAGCAGCCAGATGGGGACAGCCAACTACAATGAGCAGTTCTTA. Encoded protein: CASSQMGTANYNEQFL.

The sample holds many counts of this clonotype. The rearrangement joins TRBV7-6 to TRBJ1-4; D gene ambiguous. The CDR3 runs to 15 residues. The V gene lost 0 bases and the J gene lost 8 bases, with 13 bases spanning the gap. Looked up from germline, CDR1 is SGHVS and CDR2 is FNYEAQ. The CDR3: CASSLAEGGSEKLFF. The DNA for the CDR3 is TGTGCCAGCAGCTTAGCCGAGGGAGGTAGCGAAAAACTGTTTTTT.

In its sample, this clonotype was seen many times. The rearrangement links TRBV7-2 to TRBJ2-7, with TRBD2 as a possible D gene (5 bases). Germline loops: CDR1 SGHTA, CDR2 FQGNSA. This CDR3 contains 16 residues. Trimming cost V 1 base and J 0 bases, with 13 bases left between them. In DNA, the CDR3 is TGTGCCAGCAGCTTAGGCCAGCGGAAGAGCTCCTACGAGCAGTACTTC. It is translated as CASSLGQRKSSYEQYF. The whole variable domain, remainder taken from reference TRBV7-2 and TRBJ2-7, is GAGVSQSPSNKVTEKGKDVELRCDPISGHTALYWYRQSLGQGLEFLIYFQGNSAPDKSGLPSDRFSAERTGGSVSTLTIQRTQQEDSAVYLCASSLGQRKSSYEQYFGPGTRLTVT.

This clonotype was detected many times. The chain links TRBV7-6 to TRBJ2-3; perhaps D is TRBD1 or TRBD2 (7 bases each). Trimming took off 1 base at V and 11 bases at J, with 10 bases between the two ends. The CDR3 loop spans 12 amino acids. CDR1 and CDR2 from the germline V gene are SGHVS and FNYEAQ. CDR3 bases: TGTGCCAGCAGCTTAGAGCGGGACAGGCAGTATTTT. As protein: CASSLERDRQYF.

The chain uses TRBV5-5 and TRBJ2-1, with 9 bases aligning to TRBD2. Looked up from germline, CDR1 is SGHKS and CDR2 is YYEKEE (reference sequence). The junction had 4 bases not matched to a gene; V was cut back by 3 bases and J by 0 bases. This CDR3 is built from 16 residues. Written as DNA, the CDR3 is TGTGCCAGCAGCTCCAGCGGGGGGACCTCCTACAATGAGCAGTTCTTC. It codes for CASSSSGGTSYNEQFF.

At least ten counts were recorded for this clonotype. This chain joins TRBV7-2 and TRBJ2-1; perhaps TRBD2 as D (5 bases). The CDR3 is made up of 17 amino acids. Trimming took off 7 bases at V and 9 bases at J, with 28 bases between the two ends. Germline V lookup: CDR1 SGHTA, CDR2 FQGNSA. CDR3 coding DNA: TGTGCCAGCATCAACTTACGGCTAGCCTCCTATCTGGGTGAGCAGTTCTTC. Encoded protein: CASINLRLASYLGEQFF.

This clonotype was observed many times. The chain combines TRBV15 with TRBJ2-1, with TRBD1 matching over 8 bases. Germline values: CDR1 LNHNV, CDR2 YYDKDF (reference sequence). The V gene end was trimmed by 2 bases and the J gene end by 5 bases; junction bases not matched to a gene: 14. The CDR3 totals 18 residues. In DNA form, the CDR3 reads TGTGCCACCAGCAGACCCAAACTCGACAGGGGCTGGGACAATGAGCAGTTCTTC. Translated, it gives CATSRPKLDRGWDNEQFF. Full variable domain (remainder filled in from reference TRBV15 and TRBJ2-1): DAMVIQNPRYQVTQFGKPVTLSCSQTLNHNVMYWYQQKSSQAPKLLFHYYDKDFNNEADTPDNFQSRRPNTSFCFLDIRSPGLGDTAMYLCATSRPKLDRGWDNEQFFGPGTRLTVL.

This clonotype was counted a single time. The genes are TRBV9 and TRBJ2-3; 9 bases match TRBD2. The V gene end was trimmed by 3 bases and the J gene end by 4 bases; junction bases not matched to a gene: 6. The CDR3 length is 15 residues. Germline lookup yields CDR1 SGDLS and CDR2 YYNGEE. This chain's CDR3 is CASSGSGRDPDTQYF. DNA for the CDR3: TGTGCCAGCAGCGGTAGCGGGAGAGACCCAGATACGCAGTATTTT.

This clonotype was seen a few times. The CDR3 is CSVGLGPMNTEAFF. The CDR3 DNA sequence: TGCAGCGTTGGTCTGGGACCCATGAACACTGAAGCTTTCTTT. The chain is built from TRBV29-1 and TRBJ1-1, with D perhaps matching TRBD1 (5 bases). The CDR3 contains 14 residues. Germline loops: CDR1 SQVTM, CDR2 ANQGSEA. Trimming cost V 4 bases and J 0 bases, with 12 bases left between them.

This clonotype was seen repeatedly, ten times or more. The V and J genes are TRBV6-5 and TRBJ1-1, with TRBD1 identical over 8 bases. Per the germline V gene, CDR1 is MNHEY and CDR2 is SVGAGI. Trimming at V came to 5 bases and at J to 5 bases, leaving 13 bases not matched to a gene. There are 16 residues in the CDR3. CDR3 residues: CASSRKEDRGETEAFF. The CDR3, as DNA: TGTGCCAGCAGTCGTAAAGAAGACAGGGGTGAAACTGAAGCTTTCTTT.

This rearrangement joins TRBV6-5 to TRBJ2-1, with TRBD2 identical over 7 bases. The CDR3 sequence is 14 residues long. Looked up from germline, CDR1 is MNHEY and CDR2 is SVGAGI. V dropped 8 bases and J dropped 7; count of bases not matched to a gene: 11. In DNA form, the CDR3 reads TGTGCCAGCTCCCCGGCGGGAGCTTGGAATGAGCAGTTCTTC. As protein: CASSPAGAWNEQFF.

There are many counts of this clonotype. CDR3 residues: CASSISGLGSGANVLTF. The CDR3 DNA follows: TGTGCCAGCAGCATCAGCGGGTTAGGGTCTGGGGCCAACGTCCTGACTTTC. J is TRBJ2-6 and V is TRBV7-9; D possibly corresponds to TRBD2 (6 bases). In germline, CDR1 is SEHNR, CDR2 FQNEAQ (reference sequence). The CDR3 contains 17 residues. V was cut by 5 bases and J by 1 base, with 15 bases left in between.

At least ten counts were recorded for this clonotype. The CDR3 loop is CASSLEGGPVYEQYF. The CDR3 region has the DNA TGTGCCAGCAGCTTAGAGGGAGGCCCTGTCTACGAGCAGTACTTC. The V gene is TRBV11-2, the J gene TRBJ2-7, with D tentatively TRBD2 (6 bases). This CDR3 region has 15 residues. The V end lost 0 bases, the J end lost 3 bases, and 12 bases lay between the germline ends. Germline loops: CDR1 SGHAT, CDR2 FQNNGV.

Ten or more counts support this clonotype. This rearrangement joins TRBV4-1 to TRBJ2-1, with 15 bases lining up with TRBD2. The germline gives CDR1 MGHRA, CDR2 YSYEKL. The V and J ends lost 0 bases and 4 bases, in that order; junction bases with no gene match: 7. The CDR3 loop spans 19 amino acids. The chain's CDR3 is CASSQDLGGLAGGYNEQFF. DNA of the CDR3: TGCGCCAGCAGCCAAGATCTAGGGGGACTAGCGGGAGGTTACAATGAGCAGTTCTTC.

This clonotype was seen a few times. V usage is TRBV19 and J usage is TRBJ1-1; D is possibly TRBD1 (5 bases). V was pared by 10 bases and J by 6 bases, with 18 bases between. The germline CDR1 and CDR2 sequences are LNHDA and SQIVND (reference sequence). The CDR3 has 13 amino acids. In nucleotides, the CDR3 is TGTGCCACCCGGCTTAGGGGATACCCTGAAGCTTTCTTT. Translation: CATRLRGYPEAFF.

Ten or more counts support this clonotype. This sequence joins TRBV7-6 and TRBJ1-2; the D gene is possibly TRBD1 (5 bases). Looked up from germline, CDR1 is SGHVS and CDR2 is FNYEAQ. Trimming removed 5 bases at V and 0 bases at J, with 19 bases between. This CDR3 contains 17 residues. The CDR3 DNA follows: TGTGCCAGCAGCCCTAGCGGGACTTTAGGGGCTAACTATGGCTACACCTTC. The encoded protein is CASSPSGTLGANYGYTF.

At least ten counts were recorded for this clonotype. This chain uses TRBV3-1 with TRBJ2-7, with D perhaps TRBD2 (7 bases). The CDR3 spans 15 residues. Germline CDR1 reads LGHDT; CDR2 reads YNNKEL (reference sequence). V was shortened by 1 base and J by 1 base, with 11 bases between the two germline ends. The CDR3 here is CASSQGGGGSYEQYF. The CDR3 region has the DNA TGTGCCAGCAGCCAAGGAGGGGGGGGGTCCTACGAGCAGTACTTC.

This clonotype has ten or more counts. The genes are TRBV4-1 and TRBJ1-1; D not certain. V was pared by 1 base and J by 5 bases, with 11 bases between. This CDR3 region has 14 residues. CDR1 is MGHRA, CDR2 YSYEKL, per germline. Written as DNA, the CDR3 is TGCGCCAGCAGCCAAGGAAAAGGGAGGACTGAAGCTTTCTTT. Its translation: CASSQGKGRTEAFF.

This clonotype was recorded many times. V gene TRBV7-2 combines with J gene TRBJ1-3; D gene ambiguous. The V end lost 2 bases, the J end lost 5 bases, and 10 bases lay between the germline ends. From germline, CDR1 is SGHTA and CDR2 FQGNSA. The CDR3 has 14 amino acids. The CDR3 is CASSLNMGRNTIYF. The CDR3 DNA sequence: TGTGCCAGCAGCTTAAACATGGGTAGAAACACCATATATTTT. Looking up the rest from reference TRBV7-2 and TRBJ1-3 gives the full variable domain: GAGVSQSPSNKVTEKGKDVELRCDPISGHTALYWYRQSLGQGLEFLIYFQGNSAPDKSGLPSDRFSAERTGGSVSTLTIQRTQQEDSAVYLCASSLNMGRNTIYFGEGSWLTVV.

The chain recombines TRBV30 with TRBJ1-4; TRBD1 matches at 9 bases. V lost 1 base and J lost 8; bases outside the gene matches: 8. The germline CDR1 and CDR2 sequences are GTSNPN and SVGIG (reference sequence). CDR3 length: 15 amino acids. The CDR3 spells CAWSANGDREEKLFF. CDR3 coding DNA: TGTGCCTGGAGTGCCAACGGGGACAGGGAAGAAAAACTGTTTTTT.

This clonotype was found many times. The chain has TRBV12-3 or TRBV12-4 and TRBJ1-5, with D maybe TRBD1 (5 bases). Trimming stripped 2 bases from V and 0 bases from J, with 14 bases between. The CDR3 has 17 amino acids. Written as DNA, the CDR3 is TGTGCCAGCAGTTTAAGTGGTAGAGGGGATAGCAATCAGCCCCAGCATTTT. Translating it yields CASSLSGRGDSNQPQHF.

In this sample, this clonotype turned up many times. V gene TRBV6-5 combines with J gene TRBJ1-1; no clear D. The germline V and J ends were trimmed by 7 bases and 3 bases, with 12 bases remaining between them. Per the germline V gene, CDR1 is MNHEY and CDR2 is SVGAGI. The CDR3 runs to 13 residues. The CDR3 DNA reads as TGTGCCAGCACCGAAAGGGATCACACTGAAGCTTTCTTT. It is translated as CASTERDHTEAFF.

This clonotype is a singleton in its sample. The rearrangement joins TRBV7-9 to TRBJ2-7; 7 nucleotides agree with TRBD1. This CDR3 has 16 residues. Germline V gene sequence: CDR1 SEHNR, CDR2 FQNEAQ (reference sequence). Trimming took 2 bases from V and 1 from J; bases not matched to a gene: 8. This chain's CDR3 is CASSLWGQRQSYEQYF. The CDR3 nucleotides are TGTGCCAGCAGCTTATGGGGACAGCGTCAATCCTACGAGCAGTACTTC.

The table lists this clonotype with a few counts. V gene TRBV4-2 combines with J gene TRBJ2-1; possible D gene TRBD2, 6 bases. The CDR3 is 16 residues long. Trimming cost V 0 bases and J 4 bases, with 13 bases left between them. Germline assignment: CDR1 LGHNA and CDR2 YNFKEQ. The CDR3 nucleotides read TGTGCCAGCAGCCAAGATTTACGACTAGAGTACAATGAGCAGTTCTTC. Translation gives CASSQDLRLEYNEQFF.